This TCR beta chain originates from a study of blood T cell repertoires in COVID-19. Study summary: Collection of acute and convalescent COVID-19 samples took place in the United States, Italy and Spain. T cells, B-cell-depleted T cells, or PBMCs supplied cDNA or gDNA.

Germline V lookup: CDR1 LNHDA, CDR2 SQIVND (reference sequence). This CDR3 has 14 amino acids. V was trimmed by 5 bases and J by 0 bases, leaving 10 bases between them. In the study's own analysis: Estimation of nucleated cell counts relied on the amplification of reference gene primers. Assay used: immunoSEQ multiplex PCR; TCRdb lists only in-frame clones, some missing. The V and J calls and clone size were taken over from that table, and D and trimming were inferred from the DNA. The sample carries some 400,000 clones, 90% recorded once. This TCR was sampled from a man aged 18 to 29 with active or convalescent COVID-19. Sequenced material: peripheral blood. V usage is TRBV19 and J usage is TRBJ1-2; no firm D call. The CDR3 coding sequence is TGTGCCAGTAGTTCCGACATGACTAACTATGGCTACACCTTC. Translated, it gives CASSSDMTNYGYTF.